This TCR beta chain was identified in a study of graft-versus-host responses after intestinal transplantation. Study background: Multivisceral, liver-intestinal, or isolated intestinal transplants were performed in recipients. Overall study results and limits: There were GvH clones found in recipient marrow, and some of them appeared first in ileum or blood.

Germline lookup yields CDR1 KGHSH and CDR2 LQKENI. CDR3 length: 15 residues. V dropped 3 bases and J dropped 7; count of bases not matched to a gene: 8. The method was immunoSEQ multiplex PCR; TCRdb's version includes in-frame clones alone and lacks a portion of them. The table records 5,500 to 8,000 clones, approximately 24% of them present only once. Responders (around 200,000, CFSE-labeled) were co-plated with around 200,000 irradiated, violet-dye-labeled stimulators. This clone was detected only once. The source was alloreactive CD4+ T cells from a mixed lymphocyte reaction culture, collected before intestinal transplant. Subset denoted: CFSE-low proliferating T cells sorted from roughly six-day pre-transplant mixed lymphocyte reaction (GvH or HvG direction). The sequence derives from a human patient who received an intestinal transplant. The rearrangement links TRBV18 to TRBJ2-1; 8 nucleotides agree with TRBD1. The CDR3 reads CASSPRTGRSNEQFF. Here the CDR3 DNA reads TGTGCCAGCTCACCTCGGACAGGGAGGTCAAATGAGCAGTTCTTC. Full variable domain (remainder filled in from reference TRBV18 and TRBJ2-1): NAGVMQNPRHLVRRRGQEARLRCSPMKGHSHVYWYRQLPEEGLKFMVYLQKENIIDESGMPKERFSAEFPKEGPSILRIQQVVRGDSAAYFCASSPRTGRSNEQFFGPGTRLTVL.